Below are 22 T cell receptor beta chains sequenced from a single sample in a study of blood T cell repertoires in COVID-19. The data were produced by immunoSEQ multiplex PCR, yet TCRdb's version contains in-frame clones alone and is incomplete. The profile shows roughly 160,000 clones, approximately 84% of them singletons. The sequenced sample was peripheral blood. The source is a man aged 18 to 30 with active or convalescent COVID-19.

The rearrangement uses TRBV9 and TRBJ1-6, with TRBD1 matching 9 bases. The length of the CDR3 is 15 residues. Germline assignment: CDR1 SGDLS and CDR2 YYNGEE. The J segment lost 7 bases and the V segment lost 3 bases, leaving 5 bases of the junction unmatched. CDR3 nucleotide sequence: TGTGCCAGCAGCGCTGGGACAGGGCACAATTCACCCCTCCACTTT. This translates into CASSAGTGHNSPLHF.

J is TRBJ2-1 and V is TRBV29-1; tentative D call: TRBD2 (5 bases). V lost 6 bases to trimming and J lost 3 bases, with 24 bases between them. The CDR3 runs to 17 residues. CDR1 is SQVTM and CDR2 is ANQGSEA in the germline V gene. The CDR3 nucleotides are TGCAGCGTGGACTCTACTCAGGACTCTCTCCACTACAATGAGCAGTTCTTC. This translates into CSVDSTQDSLHYNEQFF.

The V gene is TRBV2, the J gene TRBJ2-7; TRBD2 matches at 11 bases. CDR3 length equals 15 residues. V shed 3 bases, J shed 6 bases, and the junction held 7 bases outside the gene matches. CDR1 is SNHLY, CDR2 FYNNEI, per germline. CDR3 sequence reads: CASSENLGTSGEQYF. The CDR3 coding sequence is TGTGCCAGCAGTGAGAACCTCGGGACTAGCGGCGAGCAGTACTTC.

This clone was seen more than once but under ten times. The chain links TRBV5-1 to TRBJ2-1; TRBD2 matches 10 bases. Per germline, CDR1 SGHRS and CDR2 YFSETQ. V shed 2 bases and J 4 bases; nucleotides not matched to a gene: 18. The CDR3 spans 20 residues. CDR3 loop: CASSFGSGLAGEYMYNEQFF. The CDR3 region has the DNA TGCGCCAGCAGCTTTGGCAGCGGGCTAGCGGGAGAGTATATGTACAATGAGCAGTTCTTC.

The chain is built from TRBV7-3 and TRBJ2-3; 8 positions match TRBD2. Germline V gene data show CDR1 as SGHTA and CDR2 as FQGTGA. CDR3 size: 15 residues. V lost 1 base to trimming and J lost 4 bases; unmatched junction nucleotides: 4. The chain's CDR3 is CASSLMPGGPDTQYF. In nucleotides, the CDR3 is TGTGCCAGCAGCTTAATGCCGGGAGGGCCAGATACGCAGTATTTT.

About this clone itself: The sample holds other DNA sequences that translate to the same CDR3. The chain employs TRBV7-9 and TRBJ2-7, with a tentative D call TRBD2 (5 bases). V was trimmed by 5 bases and J by 5 bases, leaving 10 bases between them. This CDR3 has 12 amino acids. The V gene's germline CDR1 is SEHNR and CDR2 FQNEAQ (reference sequence). CDR3 protein: CASSRTGDEQYF. CDR3 bases: TGTGCCAGCAGCCGGACTGGCGACGAGCAGTACTTC.

The genes are TRBV27 and TRBJ2-7; 9 nucleotides agree with TRBD1. The J segment lost 2 bases and the V segment lost 3 bases, leaving 5 bases of the junction unmatched. Germline CDR1 is MNHEY and CDR2 is SMNVEV (reference sequence). The CDR3 totals 15 residues. The CDR3: CASSFTGTGPYEQYF. The CDR3 DNA is TGTGCCAGCAGTTTTACCGGGACAGGGCCCTACGAGCAGTACTTC.

This clone was counted once. V usage is TRBV14 and J usage is TRBJ1-6; 10 nucleotides align to TRBD1. J gave up 5 bases and V 3 bases, and 13 bases lay outside the gene matches. CDR3 length: 19 residues. CDR1 and CDR2 (germline): SGHDN, FVKESK. The chain's CDR3 is CASSHDRGTGVGNNSPLHF. The CDR3 DNA follows: TGTGCCAGCAGCCACGATCGGGGGACAGGGGTTGGAAATAATTCACCCCTCCACTTT.

V gene TRBV4-2 combines with J gene TRBJ2-1, with 16 bases that match TRBD2. The trim removed 0 bases at V and 4 bases at J, leaving 9 bases unmatched. This CDR3 is 20 amino acids long. CDR1 is LGHNA and CDR2 is YNFKEQ in the germline V gene. CDR3 loop: CASSQDLSGLAGGAYNEQFF. The CDR3, as DNA: TGTGCCAGCAGCCAAGATCTGTCGGGACTAGCGGGAGGGGCGTACAATGAGCAGTTCTTC.

The chain recombines TRBV3-1 (or the pseudogene TRBV3-2) with TRBJ2-7; 10 bases fit TRBD2. The CDR3 sequence is 15 residues long. After removal of 3 bases from V and 6 bases from J, the junction contained 8 bases not matched to a gene. Looked up from germline, CDR1 is LGHDT and CDR2 is YNNKEL (reference sequence). In DNA form, the CDR3 reads TGTGCCAGCAGCCAGACAGCGGGAGGGCTCTTCGAGCAGTACTTC. It encodes CASSQTAGGLFEQYF.

This clone has a handful of counts. V usage is TRBV7-2 and J usage is TRBJ1-6; TRBD1 might be the D (5 bases). CDR3 length: 15 amino acids. Trimming stripped 3 bases from V and 6 bases from J, with 12 bases between. Germline lookup yields CDR1 SGHTA and CDR2 FQGNSA. The CDR3 sequence: CASSFDAGPNSPLHF. The CDR3 DNA sequence: TGTGCCAGCAGCTTTGATGCAGGGCCTAATTCACCCCTCCACTTT.

The rearrangement links TRBV7-6 to TRBJ2-5; 12 bases fit TRBD2. Germline loops: CDR1 SGHVS, CDR2 FNYEAQ. The CDR3 contains 17 residues. Trimming took 2 bases from V and 2 from J; bases not matched to a gene: 6. The CDR3 bases are TGTGCCAGCAGCTTACTAGCGGGGGGGTCTCCTCAAGAGACCCAGTACTTC. It yields the protein CASSLLAGGSPQETQYF.

In its sample, this clone was seen a few times. The chain combines TRBV28 with TRBJ1-1, with TRBD1 matching over 12 bases. Germline V lookup: CDR1 MDHEN, CDR2 SYDVKM. CDR3 length equals 15 residues. Trimming removed 8 bases from V and 0 bases from J; junction bases left unmatched: 4. The CDR3 bases are TGTGCCAGCTGGGACAGGGGGCCCGTGAACACTGAAGCTTTCTTT. This encodes CASWDRGPVNTEAFF. Variable domain in full (rest from reference TRBV28 and TRBJ1-1): DVKVTQSSRYLVKRTGEKVFLECVQDMDHENMFWYRQDPGLGLRLIYFSYDVKMKEKGDIPEGYSVSREKKERFSLILESASTNQTSMYLCASWDRGPVNTEAFFGQGTRLTVV.

V usage is TRBV5-1 and J usage is TRBJ2-6; 7 bases match TRBD1. This CDR3 comprises 17 residues. Germline V gene sequence: CDR1 SGHRS, CDR2 YFSETQ. V dropped 3 bases and J dropped 0; count of bases not matched to a gene: 6. The CDR3 coding sequence is TGCGCCAGCAGCTCGACAGGGACACTCTCTGGGGCCAACGTCCTGACTTTC. Its translation is CASSSTGTLSGANVLTF. Using reference TRBV5-1 and TRBJ2-6 for the parts outside the CDR3, the full variable domain is KAGVTQTPRYLIKTRGQQVTLSCSPISGHRSVSWYQQTPGQGLQFLFEYFSETQRNKGNFPGRFSGRQFSNSRSEMNVSTLELGDSALYLCASSSTGTLSGANVLTFGAGSRLTVL.

J is TRBJ1-2 and V is TRBV18; 7 nucleotides line up with TRBD1. Germline V gene sequence: CDR1 KGHSH, CDR2 LQKENI. This CDR3 spans 14 amino acids. Trimming cost V 3 bases and J 4 bases; bases outside gene matches: 5. CDR3 protein: CASSPRQGPYGYTF. CDR3 sequence (DNA): TGTGCCAGCTCACCCAGACAGGGCCCCTATGGCTACACCTTC.

The chain joins TRBV6-2 or TRBV6-3 to TRBJ2-1; D unclear. From germline, CDR1 is MNHEY and CDR2 SVGEGT. The CDR3 extends over 12 amino acids. V shed 4 bases and J shed 5 bases, with 6 bases lying between them. The chain's CDR3 is CASSLGDNEQFF. CDR3 DNA sequence: TGTGCCAGCAGTTTAGGAGACAATGAGCAGTTCTTC.

Only one count was recorded for this clone. This chain links TRBV7-7 with TRBJ2-2; TRBD1 agrees at 7 bases. The CDR3 consists of 16 residues. The ends lost 5 bases at V and 7 bases at J; junction bases unmatched: 13. Germline loops: CDR1 SSHAT, CDR2 FNYEAQ (reference sequence). CDR3 in amino acids: CASSPLTGEIVGELFF. For the CDR3, the DNA is TGTGCCAGCAGCCCCCTTACAGGGGAAATTGTCGGGGAGCTGTTTTTT. Combining the CDR3 with reference TRBV7-7 and TRBJ2-2 gives the whole variable domain GAGVSQSPRYKVTKRGQDVTLRCDPISSHATLYWYQQALGQGPEFLTYFNYEAQPDKSGLPSDRFSAERPEGSISTLTIQRTEQRDSAMYRCASSPLTGEIVGELFFGEGSRLTVL.

The V and J genes are TRBV2 and TRBJ2-5; maybe TRBD1 (6 bases). Trimming removed 5 bases at V and 3 bases at J, with 7 bases between. Per germline, CDR1 SNHLY and CDR2 FYNNEI. The CDR3 is 12 amino acids. The CDR3 loop is CASSKGEETQYF. Written as DNA, the CDR3 is TGTGCCAGCAGTAAGGGGGAAGAGACCCAGTACTTC.

The gene calls are TRBV18 and TRBJ2-2, with 8 bases lining up with TRBD1. Trimming took 6 bases from V and 6 from J; bases not matched to a gene: 3. Per germline, CDR1 KGHSH and CDR2 LQKENI. The CDR3 totals 13 residues. The DNA for the CDR3 is TGTGCCAGCTCTCAGACAGGGGCCGGGGAGCTGTTTTTT. Its protein product is CASSQTGAGELFF.

In nucleotides, the CDR3 is TGCGCCAGCAGCTTGGCCGGGGAGGGGACTAGCGGGATTCACGAGCAGTACTTC. This sequence encodes CASSLAGEGTSGIHEQYF. The gene calls are TRBV5-1 and TRBJ2-7; TRBD2 agrees at 13 bases. Germline V CDR1 and CDR2: SGHRS, YFSETQ. The CDR3 has 18 residues. Trimming cost V 0 bases and J 5 bases; bases outside gene matches: 11.

This chain joins TRBV28 and TRBJ1-6, with 12 bases fitting TRBD1. V was clipped by 2 bases and J by 6 bases; unmatched bases: 17. Germline loops: CDR1 MDHEN, CDR2 SYDVKM. This CDR3 region has 21 residues. The CDR3, as DNA: TGTGCCAGCAGTTTAAGTCGATGGGACAGGGGGCGACCAACCTCTAATTCACCCCTCCACTTT. Translated: CASSLSRWDRGRPTSNSPLHF. The entire variable domain, with the rest obtained from reference TRBV28 and TRBJ1-6, is as follows: DVKVTQSSRYLVKRTGEKVFLECVQDMDHENMFWYRQDPGLGLRLIYFSYDVKMKEKGDIPEGYSVSREKKERFSLILESASTNQTSMYLCASSLSRWDRGRPTSNSPLHFGNGTRLTVT.

The rearrangement links TRBV9 to TRBJ2-1; 8 bases line up with TRBD2. The CDR3 is made up of 15 amino acids. The junction had 9 bases not matched to a gene; V was cut back by 4 bases and J by 6 bases. CDR1 and CDR2 from the germline V gene are SGDLS and YYNGEE. The CDR3 sequence: CASSISAGAVNEQFF. In nucleotides, the CDR3 is TGTGCCAGCAGCATCTCAGCGGGAGCAGTCAATGAGCAGTTCTTC.